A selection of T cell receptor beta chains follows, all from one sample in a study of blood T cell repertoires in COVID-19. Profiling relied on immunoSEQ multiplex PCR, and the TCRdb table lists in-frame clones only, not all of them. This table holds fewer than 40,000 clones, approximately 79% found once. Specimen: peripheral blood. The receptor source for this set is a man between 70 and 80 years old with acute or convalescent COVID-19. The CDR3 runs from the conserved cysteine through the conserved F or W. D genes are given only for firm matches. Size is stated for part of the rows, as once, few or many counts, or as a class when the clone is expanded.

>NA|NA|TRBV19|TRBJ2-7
CASSFRSGYEQYF
TGTGCCAGTAGCTTCCGCAGCGGTTACGAGCAGTACTTC
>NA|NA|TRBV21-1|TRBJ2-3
CASLDREGADTQYF
TGTGCCAGCTTGGACAGGGAGGGGGCAGATACGCAGTATTTT
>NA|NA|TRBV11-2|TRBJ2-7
CASSLDRGEQYF
TGTGCCAGCAGCTTAGATCGAGGCGAGCAGTACTTC
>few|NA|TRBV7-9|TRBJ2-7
CASSPGYSYEQYF
TGTGCCAGCAGCCCGGGGTATTCCTACGAGCAGTACTTC
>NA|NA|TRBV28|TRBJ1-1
CASSLGAYPTEAFF
TGTGCCAGCAGTTTGGGGGCGTACCCCACTGAAGCTTTCTTT
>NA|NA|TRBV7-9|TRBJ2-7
CASSLSEAVGEQYF
TGTGCCAGCAGCTTATCGGAGGCGGTGGGGGAGCAGTACTTC
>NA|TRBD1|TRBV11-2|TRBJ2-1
CASSPGQGAGNEQFF
TGTGCCAGCAGCCCCGGACAGGGGGCTGGGAATGAGCAGTTCTTC
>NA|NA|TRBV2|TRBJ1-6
CASSLTSSYNSPLHF
TGTGCCAGCAGTCTAACCTCATCTTATAATTCACCCCTCCACTTT
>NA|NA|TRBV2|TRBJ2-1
CASTLFGTLFNEQFF
TGTGCCAGCACCCTATTCGGGACTCTTTTCAATGAGCAGTTCTTC
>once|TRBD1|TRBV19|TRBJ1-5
CASTRQGAPSWAQHF
TGTGCCAGTACCCGACAGGGGGCCCCTTCCTGGGCCCAGCATTTT
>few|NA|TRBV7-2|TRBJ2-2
CASSLTSYSTGELFF
TGTGCCAGCAGCTTAACTAGCTATTCCACCGGGGAGCTGTTTTTT
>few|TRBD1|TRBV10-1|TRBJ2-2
CASSDRQGAGGELFF
TGCGCCAGCAGTGATCGACAGGGGGCAGGGGGGGAGCTGTTTTTT
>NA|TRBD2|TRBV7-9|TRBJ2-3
CALAGLAGLDTQYF
TGTGCCCTCGCCGGACTAGCGGGCCTAGATACGCAGTATTTT
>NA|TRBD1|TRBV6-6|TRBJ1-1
CASSRQGASTEAFF
TGTGCCAGCAGCCGACAGGGGGCTAGCACTGAAGCTTTCTTT
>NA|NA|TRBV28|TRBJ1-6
CASRGRDNSPLHF
TGTGCCAGCCGAGGGAGGGATAATTCACCCCTCCACTTT
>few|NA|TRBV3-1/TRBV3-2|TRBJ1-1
CASSLTGSHYTEAFF
TGTGCCAGCAGCCTTACAGGGAGTCACTACACTGAAGCTTTCTTT
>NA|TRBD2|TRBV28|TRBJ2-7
CASSSSGRALSEQYF
TGTGCCAGCAGCTCTAGCGGGAGGGCCCTCTCCGAGCAGTACTTC
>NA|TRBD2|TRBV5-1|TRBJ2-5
CASSLTGTSGIRGVKTQYF
TGCGCCAGCAGCTTGACCGGGACTAGCGGGATCAGGGGGGTAAAGACCCAGTACTTC
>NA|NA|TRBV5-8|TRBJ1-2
CASSPSGGRLNYGYTF
TGTGCCAGCAGCCCTTCGGGGGGGAGACTAAACTATGGCTACACCTTC
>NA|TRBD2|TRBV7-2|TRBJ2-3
CASSLGTSILGVQYF
TGTGCCAGCAGCTTAGGGACTAGCATCCTGGGGGTGCAGTATTTT
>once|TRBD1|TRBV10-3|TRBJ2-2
CAIRQGITGELFF
TGTGCCATCAGACAGGGGATCACCGGGGAGCTGTTTTTT
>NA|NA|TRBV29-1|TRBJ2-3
CSVVLSSGTDTQYF
TGCAGCGTCGTTCTATCTAGCGGCACAGATACGCAGTATTTT
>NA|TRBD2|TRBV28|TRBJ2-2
CASSRSSGRAVGELFF
TGTGCCAGCAGTCGATCTAGCGGGAGGGCCGTCGGGGAGCTGTTTTTT
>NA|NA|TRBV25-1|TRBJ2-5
CASSALGGNQETQYF
TGTGCCAGCAGTGCGCTGGGGGGTAACCAAGAGACCCAGTACTTC
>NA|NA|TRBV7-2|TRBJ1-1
CASSLDVRKNTEAFF
TGTGCCAGCAGCTTAGATGTCAGAAAGAACACTGAAGCTTTCTTT
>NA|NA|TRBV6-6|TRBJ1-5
CASTPRSNQPQHF
TGTGCCAGCACCCCTAGAAGCAATCAGCCCCAGCATTTT
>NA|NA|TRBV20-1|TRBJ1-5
CSASAPGEGNQPQHF
TGCAGTGCTAGTGCCCCCGGGGAAGGCAATCAGCCCCAGCATTTT
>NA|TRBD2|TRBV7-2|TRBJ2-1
CASSPLAGGSYNEQFF
TGTGCCAGCAGCCCCCTAGCGGGAGGGTCCTACAATGAGCAGTTCTTC